The 32 T cell receptor beta chains below come from one sample, sequenced in a study of siplizumab effects on memory and regulatory T cells. Sequenced by immunoSEQ multiplex PCR; TCRdb stores in-frame clones only, minus some. The sample gives 95,000 to 130,000 clones, about 94% of which show up once; roughly 1.8% is in the top ten. The sequenced sample was non-Treg CD4+ T cells sorted from blood. The source is a human donor in good health.

The genes are TRBV11-2 and TRBJ2-4; D remains ambiguous. CDR1 is SGHAT and CDR2 is FQNNGV in the germline V gene. Trimming took 4 bases from V and 2 from J, leaving 12 bases between them. CDR3 size: 15 residues. The CDR3 reads CASSSETKTKNIQYF. The CDR3 DNA follows: TGTGCCAGCAGCTCCGAGACAAAAACCAAAAACATTCAGTACTTC.

The J gene is TRBJ2-5, the V gene TRBV30; no definite D call. Germline CDR1 reads GTSNPN; CDR2 reads SVGIG (reference sequence). V lost 0 bases and J 2 bases, leaving 7 bases between the germline ends. The CDR3 runs 13 residues. The CDR3 DNA reads as TGTGCCTGGAGTGTACGGAGACAAGAGACCCAGTACTTC. Its protein product is CAWSVRRQETQYF. The full variable domain, completed using reference TRBV30 and TRBJ2-5, is SQTIHQWPATLVQPVGSPLSLECTVEGTSNPNLYWYRQAAGRGLQLLFYSVGIGQISSEVPQNLSASRPQDRQFILSSKKLLLSDSGFYLCAWSVRRQETQYFGPGTRLLVL.

For the CDR3, the DNA is TGCGCCAGCAGCCCCTTAGGGTCACCCCTCCACTTT. This codes for CASSPLGSPLHF. The chain joins TRBV4-1 to TRBJ1-6; D remains ambiguous. Germline CDR1 is MGHRA and CDR2 is YSYEKL. The ends were cut back, 4 bases at V and 10 bases at J, with 8 bases in the middle. The CDR3 sequence is 12 residues long.

V is TRBV9 and J is TRBJ1-2; D remains unclear. V gave up 3 bases and J gave up 4 bases, with 13 bases separating them. The germline V gene has CDR1 SGDLS and CDR2 YYNGEE. The CDR3 is made up of 14 amino acids. DNA of the CDR3: TGTGCCAGCAGCGCTTCGACATCGACCTATGGCTACACCTTC. It codes for CASSASTSTYGYTF.

The chain links TRBV2 to TRBJ2-7, with D perhaps matching TRBD1 or TRBD2 (7 bases each). The germline V and J ends were trimmed by 8 bases and 2 bases, with 16 bases remaining between them. Germline loops: CDR1 SNHLY, CDR2 FYNNEI. The CDR3 extends over 14 amino acids. The CDR3 coding sequence is TGTGCCAGCGGGGGGGACAGTGAAGCCTACGAGCAGTACTTC. It encodes CASGGDSEAYEQYF.

The chain links TRBV6-5 to TRBJ2-7; possibly TRBD1 for D (6 bases). CDR1 is MNHEY, CDR2 SVGAGI, per germline. CDR3 length: 11 residues. The ends were cut back, 8 bases at V and 5 bases at J, with 10 bases in the middle. CDR3 coding DNA: TGTGCCAGCCGCAGGGGTAACGAGCAGTACTTC. Protein: CASRRGNEQYF.

This sequence joins TRBV5-1 and TRBJ1-4, with 7 positions matching TRBD1. This CDR3 region has 17 residues. Trimming cost V 1 base and J 8 bases; bases outside gene matches: 14. Germline CDR1 reads SGHRS; CDR2 reads YFSETQ. In nucleotides, the CDR3 is TGCGCCAGCAGCTTGTTTCCGAAGGGGGCGTCGGGGGAAAAACTGTTTTTT. Translating gives CASSLFPKGASGEKLFF.

This chain joins TRBV5-4 and TRBJ2-7; D assignment may be TRBD1 or TRBD2 (7 bases each). Germline V gene sequence: CDR1 SGHNT, CDR2 YYREEE (reference sequence). V dropped 0 bases and J dropped 7 bases, with 11 bases sitting between them. The CDR3 consists of 13 residues. The CDR3 spells CASSLDRGGEQYF. Here the CDR3 DNA reads TGTGCCAGCAGCTTGGACAGGGGAGGGGAGCAGTACTTC.

The gene calls are TRBV13 and TRBJ1-2; D is unresolved. Germline-derived CDR1 and CDR2 are PRHDT and FYEKMQ (reference sequence). Deletions cut 5 bases from V and 4 bases from J, with 14 bases between. CDR3 length equals 14 residues. The CDR3 loop reads CASSDSTEIYGYTF. The CDR3 region has the DNA TGTGCCAGCAGCGACTCGACCGAGATCTATGGCTACACCTTC.

This clone showed up just a few times. The V call is TRBV7-9, the J call TRBJ2-7, with D possibly being TRBD1 (6 bases). V was clipped by 4 bases and J by 6 bases, with 10 bases between them. CDR1 SEHNR and CDR2 FQNEAQ come from the germline V gene (reference sequence). The CDR3 totals 12 residues. The CDR3 sequence is CASSSTGFEQYF. CDR3 nucleotides: TGTGCCAGCAGCTCCACAGGGTTCGAGCAGTACTTC.

In its sample, this clone was seen once. J is TRBJ2-7 and V is TRBV5-1; D possibly corresponds to TRBD1 (6 bases). The V gene lost 4 bases and the J gene lost 0 bases, with 14 bases spanning the gap. The germline V gene has CDR1 SGHRS and CDR2 YFSETQ. The CDR3 runs to 15 residues. CDR3 residues: CASSVGTLASYEQYF. DNA of the CDR3: TGCGCCAGCAGCGTTGGGACATTAGCCTCCTACGAGCAGTACTTC.

The gene calls are TRBV7-2 and TRBJ1-6; 8 positions agree with TRBD1. J lost 7 bases, V lost 6 bases, and 8 bases had no gene match. Germline V gives CDR1 SGHTA, CDR2 FQGNSA. This CDR3 has 15 amino acids. CDR3 DNA: TGTGCCAGCAGTCCCCCAGGGGGCAGGAATTCACCCCTCCACTTT. Translating gives CASSPPGGRNSPLHF.

The chain carries TRBV6-5 and TRBJ1-5; TRBD1 matches 8 bases. With 6 bases clipped from V and 2 bases from J, the junction kept 0 bases outside the gene matches. The CDR3 sequence is 13 residues long. Germline-derived CDR1 and CDR2 are MNHEY and SVGAGI. In DNA form, the CDR3 reads TGTGCCAGCAGGACAGGGGGCAATCAGCCCCAGCATTTT. Translated, it gives CASRTGGNQPQHF.

The rearrangement links TRBV5-1 to TRBJ2-3; no reliable D call. The ends were cut back, 2 bases at V and 0 bases at J, with 10 bases in the middle. CDR1 and CDR2 from the germline V gene are SGHRS and YFSETQ. The CDR3 sequence is 15 residues long. In nucleotides, the CDR3 is TGCGCCAGCAGCTTTTACGGTTTTAGCACAGATACGCAGTATTTT. It is translated as CASSFYGFSTDTQYF.

The rearrangement joins TRBV27 to TRBJ2-1; D assignment may be TRBD1 or TRBD2 (6 bases each). This CDR3 contains 15 residues. V lost 2 bases and J 3 bases, leaving 11 bases between the germline ends. Germline loops: CDR1 MNHEY, CDR2 SMNVEV (reference sequence). CDR3 in amino acids: CASSLGGGSYNEQFF. Here the CDR3 DNA reads TGTGCCAGCAGTTTAGGAGGGGGTAGCTACAATGAGCAGTTCTTC.

The chain recombines TRBV6-1 with TRBJ2-5, with 7 bases matching TRBD1. The germline V gene encodes CDR1 MNHNS and CDR2 SASEGT. The CDR3 has 13 residues. V lost 6 bases and J lost 1; bases outside the gene matches: 2. This CDR3 is CASRQGPQETQYF. The CDR3 DNA is TGTGCCAGCAGACAGGGGCCCCAAGAGACCCAGTACTTC.

The chain is built from TRBV2 and TRBJ2-7; D might be TRBD2 (6 bases). Trimming removed 2 bases from V and 3 bases from J, with 17 bases in between. The CDR3 is 16 amino acids. In germline, CDR1 is SNHLY, CDR2 FYNNEI. This chain's CDR3 is CASSENRGSLGYEQYF. The CDR3 bases are TGTGCCAGCAGTGAAAATCGGGGGAGTTTGGGCTACGAGCAGTACTTC.

This clone appeared once. The chain joins TRBV2 to TRBJ2-2; 8 positions agree with TRBD2. Losses at the gene ends were 8 bases for V and 1 base for J; bases not matched to a gene: 6. The CDR3 is made up of 15 amino acids. CDR1 and CDR2 from the germline V gene are SNHLY and FYNNEI. This CDR3 is CASGVAGLNTGELFF. Written as DNA, the CDR3 is TGTGCCAGCGGGGTAGCGGGGCTGAACACCGGGGAGCTGTTTTTT.

This clone was seen just once. The rearrangement uses TRBV6-5 and TRBJ2-3, with D possibly TRBD1 on 5 matching bases. V dropped 3 bases and J dropped 8 bases, with 18 bases sitting between them. This CDR3 has 15 residues. Germline assignment: CDR1 MNHEY and CDR2 SVGAGI. The CDR3: CASSYFQGAGVTQYF. The CDR3 coding sequence is TGTGCCAGCAGTTATTTTCAAGGGGCCGGAGTTACGCAGTATTTT.

V gene TRBV7-2 combines with J gene TRBJ2-1; 10 nucleotides line up with TRBD2. J lost 3 bases, V lost 7 bases, and 9 bases had no gene match. CDR3 length: 16 residues. Germline values: CDR1 SGHTA, CDR2 FQGNSA. For the CDR3, the DNA is TGTGCCAGCACCCGAAGGACTAGCGGTTACTACAATGAGCAGTTCTTC. Its translation: CASTRRTSGYYNEQFF.

The chain couples TRBV29-1 to TRBJ2-7; 14 bases line up with TRBD2. Germline V gene data show CDR1 as SQVTM and CDR2 as ANQGSEA. With V trimmed by 1 base and J by 4 bases, 12 bases remained unmatched. CDR3 length: 18 amino acids. CDR3 residues: CSVEGGTSGSPLRYEQYF. The CDR3 DNA reads TGCAGCGTTGAAGGAGGGACTAGCGGGAGCCCCCTGCGTTACGAGCAGTACTTC.

The rearrangement joins TRBV12-5 to TRBJ1-1; D uncertain. Trimming removed 0 bases from V and 4 bases from J, with 9 bases in between. The CDR3 contains 14 residues. Per germline, CDR1 LGHNT and CDR2 FRNRAP. The chain's CDR3 is CASGLVPGSTEAFF. Here the CDR3 DNA reads TGTGCTAGTGGTTTGGTACCCGGGAGCACTGAAGCTTTCTTT. The full variable domain, completed using reference TRBV12-5 and TRBJ1-1, is DARVTQTPRHKVTEMGQEVTMRCQPILGHNTVFWYRQTMMQGLELLAYFRNRAPLDDSGMPKDRFSAEMPDATLATLKIQPSEPRDSAVYFCASGLVPGSTEAFFGQGTRLTVV.

This rearrangement joins TRBV5-1 to TRBJ1-2, with 10 nucleotides matching TRBD1. The CDR3 contains 15 residues. V lost 4 bases, J lost 2 bases, and 5 bases stayed unmatched. Looked up from germline, CDR1 is SGHRS and CDR2 is YFSETQ. Written as DNA, the CDR3 is TGCGCCAGCAGCCCAGGGGGACAGGGGAACTATGGCTACACCTTC. Its translation is CASSPGGQGNYGYTF.

CDR3 sequence reads: CASSKVEQGTAVEPNEGQFF. CDR3 bases: TGTGCCAGCAGCAAAGTGGAACAGGGGACGGCAGTCGAACCCAATGAAGGGCAGTTCTTC. The chain is built from TRBV21-1 and TRBJ2-1; TRBD1, the table's D call, lacks a check against the DNA. TRBV21-1 is deemed a pseudogene. This CDR3 region has 20 residues.

The chain links TRBV6-1 to TRBJ2-3; 12 bases match TRBD1. The CDR3 length is 15 residues. J was trimmed by 3 bases and V by 7 bases; bases with no gene match: 5. Germline V gene data show CDR1 as MNHNS and CDR2 as SASEGT. The CDR3 nucleotides are TGTGCCAGCAAGGCGGGACAGGGGGCGACAGATACGCAGTATTTT. Its translation: CASKAGQGATDTQYF.

The chain is built from TRBV10-3 and TRBJ1-3; 8 nucleotides match TRBD1. Looked up from germline, CDR1 is ENHRY and CDR2 is SYGVKD. The CDR3 loop spans 15 amino acids. Losses at the gene ends were 7 bases for V and 0 bases for J; bases not matched to a gene: 5. This CDR3 reads CAITGDRPSGNTIYF. Here the CDR3 DNA reads TGTGCCATCACCGGGGACAGGCCCTCTGGAAACACCATATATTTT.

This sequence joins TRBV7-2 and TRBJ2-1, with 13 bases lining up with TRBD2. CDR3 length equals 15 residues. After removal of 6 bases from V and 4 bases from J, the junction contained 3 bases not matched to a gene. Per the germline V gene, CDR1 is SGHTA and CDR2 is FQGNSA. CDR3 sequence reads: CASSSTSGGYNEQFF. The DNA of the CDR3 is TGTGCCAGCAGTTCGACTAGCGGGGGGTACAATGAGCAGTTCTTC. The full variable domain, rest sourced from reference TRBV7-2 and TRBJ2-1, is GAGVSQSPSNKVTEKGKDVELRCDPISGHTALYWYRQSLGQGLEFLIYFQGNSAPDKSGLPSDRFSAERTGGSVSTLTIQRTQQEDSAVYLCASSSTSGGYNEQFFGPGTRLTVL.

The chain recombines TRBV5-6 with TRBJ1-2; D gene uncertain. The CDR3 runs to 12 residues. The germline CDR1 and CDR2 sequences are SGHDT and YYEEEE. Trimming took off 4 bases at V and 8 bases at J, with 12 bases between the two ends. The CDR3 loop is CASSPADRGYTF. Written as DNA, the CDR3 is TGTGCCAGCAGCCCGGCCGACCGCGGCTACACCTTC.

The chain is built from TRBV7-9 and TRBJ2-5; TRBD2 matches at 10 bases. This CDR3 spans 15 amino acids. V lost 1 base to trimming and J lost 5 bases; unmatched junction nucleotides: 4. The germline CDR1 and CDR2 sequences are SEHNR and FQNEAQ (reference sequence). This chain's CDR3 is CASSLVGLADETQYF. CDR3 nucleotides: TGTGCCAGCAGCTTAGTCGGACTAGCGGATGAGACCCAGTACTTC.

The chain recombines TRBV7-3 with TRBJ2-3; no reliable D call. The V gene's germline CDR1 is SGHTA and CDR2 FQGTGA. V was cut by 6 bases and J by 6 bases, with 10 bases left in between. The CDR3 totals 12 residues. CDR3 nucleotide sequence: TGTGCCAGCAGTCAGCCGGGTGATACGCAGTATTTT. It specifies CASSQPGDTQYF.

This clone was counted a few times. The chain is built from TRBV9 and TRBJ1-1, with D unclear. Trimming removed 1 base at V and 0 bases at J, with 7 bases between. Germline loops: CDR1 SGDLS, CDR2 YYNGEE. The CDR3 totals 14 residues. The CDR3 nucleotides are TGTGCCAGCAGCGTACATAGGGTGAACACTGAAGCTTTCTTT. Translating gives CASSVHRVNTEAFF.

The DNA of the CDR3 is TGCGCCAGCAGCCCTGGGGGAGGGGGACAAGAGACCCAGTACTTC. This gives the protein CASSPGGGGQETQYF. The chain combines TRBV5-1 with TRBJ2-5; a weak D match, TRBD2 (7 bases). V lost 4 bases and J lost 2, with 15 bases in between. Germline values: CDR1 SGHRS, CDR2 YFSETQ. This CDR3 region has 15 residues.